Listed below are T cell receptor beta chains from one sample, sequenced in a study of radiotherapy plus CTLA-4 blockade in lung cancer. Repertoires were generated with immunoSEQ multiplex PCR, while TCRdb's copy carries only in-frame clones and drops some. Among some 46,000 clones listed, 80% to 85% were seen once. The sample here was peripheral blood, taken from a patient treated with radiotherapy plus ipilimumab. The source of these receptors is a human donor with non-small cell lung cancer who had stable disease on radiotherapy plus ipilimumab. The CDR3 runs from the conserved cysteine through the conserved F or W. D genes are given only for firm matches. Rows give clone size only sometimes, using once, few, many, or a class for an expanded clone.

V gene	J gene	clone size	D gene	CDR3 DNA	CDR3 protein
TRBV9	TRBJ2-2	-	-	TGTGCCAGCAGCGTAGCAACGGGGGGCCCCGGGGAGCTGTTTTTT	CASSVATGGPGELFF
TRBV29-1	TRBJ2-7	-	TRBD1	TGCAGCGTGGGGACAGGGGCCGCCTTATCTTACGAGCAGTACTTC	CSVGTGAALSYEQYF
TRBV7-2	TRBJ2-7	-	-	TGTGCCAGCAGCCTGGACTGGGGTGCTTACGAGCAGTACTTC	CASSLDWGAYEQYF
TRBV7-3	TRBJ1-5	-	-	TGTGCCAGCAGCCTCTTGGGGGGTAGCAATCAGCCCCAGCATTTT	CASSLLGGSNQPQHF
TRBV30	TRBJ2-1	once	-	TGTGCCTGGAGTGTAGACACAGACGAGCAGTTCTTC	CAWSVDTDEQFF
TRBV5-1	TRBJ1-1	-	TRBD1	TGCGCCAGCAGCCTGGGACAGATGAACACTGAAGCTTTCTTT	CASSLGQMNTEAFF
TRBV6-5	TRBJ2-7	-	TRBD1	TGTGCCAGCAGCTCACAGGGGGCCCCCTACGAGCAGTACTTC	CASSSQGAPYEQYF
TRBV19	TRBJ2-7	-	-	TGTGCCACCTCAGGGTCGGGAGATTCCTACGAGCAGTACTTC	CATSGSGDSYEQYF
TRBV13	TRBJ1-1	-	-	TGTGCCAGCAGCTTAGTCGGACACCCGGCCACTGAAGCTTTCTTT	CASSLVGHPATEAFF
TRBV7-9	TRBJ2-1	-	TRBD2	TGTGCCAGCAGTTGGACTAGCGGGAGGGCCTCCTCAAATGAGCAGTTCTTC	CASSWTSGRASSNEQFF
TRBV18	TRBJ2-3	-	TRBD1	TGTGCCAGCTCGGCCTTGGACAGGGGTTACGTAGATACGCAGTATTTT	CASSALDRGYVDTQYF
TRBV2	TRBJ2-1	-	-	TGTGCCAGCAGAGGGGACTCGAATGAGCAGTTCTTC	CASRGDSNEQFF
TRBV5-4	TRBJ2-5	-	TRBD2	TGTGCCAGCAGCCAAGATCGGGAGGGCCAAGAGACCCAGTACTTC	CASSQDREGQETQYF
TRBV28	TRBJ2-3	-	TRBD1	TGTGCCAGCAGCCCTACCTCCTGGGACAGGGGGCTCACAGATACGCAGTATTTT	CASSPTSWDRGLTDTQYF
TRBV27	TRBJ2-1	-	TRBD1	TGTGCTAGCAGTCCAAGGGTCGGGACAGTCAACAATGAGCAGTTCTTC	CASSPRVGTVNNEQFF
TRBV13	TRBJ2-2	-	TRBD2	TGTGCCAGCAGCTTTAGCCCTAGCGGGAGTGGTACCGGGGAGCTGTTTTTT	CASSFSPSGSGTGELFF
TRBV2	TRBJ2-1	-	TRBD2	TGTGCCAGCGTCTTACTAGCGGGGGGAAATGAGCAGTTCTTC	CASVLLAGGNEQFF
TRBV7-6	TRBJ2-1	-	TRBD2	TGTGCCAGCAGCCGGACTAGCGGGAGGGCCTACAATGAGCAGTTCTTC	CASSRTSGRAYNEQFF
TRBV5-4	TRBJ2-1	-	TRBD2	TGTGCCAGCAGCCGGACTAGCGGGAGACGCTCCTACAATGAGCAGTTCTTC	CASSRTSGRRSYNEQFF
TRBV27	TRBJ2-7	-	TRBD1	TGTGCCAGCAGCCGACAGGGTTGGAGACCCTACGAGCAGTACTTC	CASSRQGWRPYEQYF
TRBV19	TRBJ2-7	-	-	TGTGCCAGTAGATCAGGGGCAGGAAGCTCCTACGAGCAGTACTTC	CASRSGAGSSYEQYF
TRBV5-1	TRBJ2-1	once	TRBD1	TGCGCCAGCAGCTTGGGCACGGACAGGGGGCTCAATGAGCAGTTCTTC	CASSLGTDRGLNEQFF
TRBV18	TRBJ2-7	few	-	TGTGCCAGCTCACGGCAAGAAAACTCCTACGAGCAGTACTTC	CASSRQENSYEQYF
TRBV9	TRBJ2-7	-	TRBD2	TGTGCCAGCGGGGGACTAGCGGGAGTTCCCCACGAGCAGTACTTC	CASGGLAGVPHEQYF
TRBV27	TRBJ2-3	-	TRBD2	TGTGCCAGCAGTTTACTCGGGACTAGCGACACAGATACGCAGTATTTT	CASSLLGTSDTDTQYF
TRBV7-2	TRBJ2-7	-	TRBD2	TGTGCCAGCAGCGAAGCGGGAGGGCCTTCCTACGAGCAGTACTTC	CASSEAGGPSYEQYF
TRBV30	TRBJ1-4	once	TRBD1	TGTGCCTGGAGGCCCGGGACAGGGACTGAAAAACTGTTTTTT	CAWRPGTGTEKLFF
TRBV6-1	TRBJ1-2	-	-	TGTGCCAGCAGCGGGGGGGACCCGCGGAGCACTGGCTACACCTTC	CASSGGDPRSTGYTF
TRBV7-6	TRBJ2-5	-	-	TGTGCCAGCAGCTTTTTGTACCTCCCGCGTGGGAGGGGGTATTTGGAGACCCAGTACTTC	CASSFLYLPRGRGYLETQYF
TRBV6-1	TRBJ2-3	-	-	TGTGCCAGCAGTGACGGACAGCCCACAGATACGCAGTATTTT	CASSDGQPTDTQYF
TRBV7-9	TRBJ2-5	-	TRBD2	TGTGCCAGCAGCTTGGGCGGGAGGGCCTGGCAAGAGACCCAGTACTTC	CASSLGGRAWQETQYF
TRBV7-2	TRBJ1-1	-	TRBD1	TGTGCCAGCAGCCCGGCTGGGACAGGGGGGTATGTTACTGAAGCTTTCTTT	CASSPAGTGGYVTEAFF
TRBV7-2	TRBJ2-3	few	-	TGTGCCAGCAGCTTAGATACAGGGACAGATACGCAGTATTTT	CASSLDTGTDTQYF
TRBV9	TRBJ2-1	once	TRBD2	TGTGCCAGCAGCGTAGCTGTTAGCGGGAAGAACTCCTACAATGAGCAGTTCTTC	CASSVAVSGKNSYNEQFF
TRBV28	TRBJ2-7	-	TRBD1	TGTGCCAGCAGTTCCCCGGGACAGAGCTACGAGCAGTACTTC	CASSSPGQSYEQYF
TRBV1	TRBJ2-3	-	-	TGCACCAGCAGCTTGACTAGCGGATCGAAAAGCACAGATACGCAGTATTTT	CTSSLTSGSKSTDTQYF
TRBV2	TRBJ2-3	-	TRBD1	TGTGCCAGCATGACTTTCAGACAGGGTTTATCGACAGATACGCAGTATTTT	CASMTFRQGLSTDTQYF
TRBV4-1	TRBJ1-2	-	TRBD1	TGCGCCAGCGGCCGGGACAGGGGGGACTATGGCTACACCTTC	CASGRDRGDYGYTF
TRBV28	TRBJ1-1	-	-	TGTGCCAGCAGTTCAGGCGGGCCGAACACTGAAGCTTTCTTT	CASSSGGPNTEAFF
TRBV2	TRBJ2-2	once	TRBD1	TGTGCCAGCAGTGAAAGATGGACAGGGCGCACCGGGGAGCTGTTTTTT	CASSERWTGRTGELFF
TRBV25-1	TRBJ2-1	few	TRBD2	TGTGCCAGCAGTAGAGGCGGGAGCATGGACAATGAGCAGTTCTTC	CASSRGGSMDNEQFF
TRBV11-3	TRBJ2-7	-	-	TGTGCCAGCAGCTTCCCCGACTACCAGAGAGAGCAGTACTTC	CASSFPDYQREQYF
TRBV2	TRBJ2-3	-	TRBD2	TGTGCCAGCATCAACCAAGCGGGGGGACTAGCGGGAGTGCAGTATTTT	CASINQAGGLAGVQYF
TRBV25-1	TRBJ1-4	once	-	TGTGCCAGCAGTGACAGGGGATACGAAAAACTGTTTTTT	CASSDRGYEKLFF
TRBV4-1	TRBJ1-5	-	-	TGCGCCAGCAGCCAAGGGCAGGCTAGCAATCAGCCCCAGCATTTT	CASSQGQASNQPQHF
TRBV5-1	TRBJ2-5	-	-	TGCGCCAGCAGGACTGGACTGAATGGGGAGACCCAGTACTTC	CASRTGLNGETQYF
TRBV30	TRBJ2-1	once	TRBD2	TGTGCCTGGAGTCCCGGGGAGGGAGGGAGCTCCTACAATGAGCAGTTCTTC	CAWSPGEGGSSYNEQFF